This T cell receptor (beta chain) appears in the sequencing data of a study of cytomegalovirus exposure and HLA in healthy donors. Study overall: HLA-typed donors contributed some 83 million unique TCRs, which were held in an early data release. The Caucasian-associated ancestry cluster contained 81% of the roughly 400 genotyped donors. Findings and caveats of the study: V- and J-gene trimming of TCR beta was linked (in a later analysis) to a missense DCLRE1C variant. For presence/absence analyses, sequencing depth was assumed to be roughly uniform across donors.

With regard to this clone: Its specificity is not known.

Primers: 60 Vbeta forward and 13 Jbeta reverse. Measured with immunoSEQ multiplex PCR; TCRdb has only the in-frame clones, and not every one. The table shows approximately 150,000 clones, with almost 85% occurring only once. The CDR3 length is 15 residues. With V trimmed by 1 base and J by 6 bases, 5 bases remained unmatched. Germline V CDR1 and CDR2: SGHTA, FQGNSA. J is TRBJ2-7 and V is TRBV7-2, with 11 bases that match TRBD2. The receptor's source is a man aged 25 to 40 in good health and CMV-seronegative. The sample taken for sequencing was PBMCs. CDR3 coding DNA: TGTGCCAGCAGCTTAGGTACTAGCGGGAGTTCCGAGCAGTACTTC. As protein: CASSLGTSGSSEQYF.